These T cell receptor beta chains were read from a single sample in a study of OX40 agonist ivuxolimab in advanced cancers. The repertoire was sequenced with immunoSEQ multiplex PCR; TCRdb's copy has only in-frame clones and lacks some. The sample consists of approximately 58,000 clones, around 84% of them appearing once. Sample: CD4+ or CD8+ T cells sorted from blood, taken in a trial of the OX40 agonist ivuxolimab. Receptors were obtained from an adult with an advanced solid tumor such as melanoma, head and neck, liver or kidney cancer. Both conserved end residues are part of each CDR3. The D gene is left open where the match is weak. Size is omitted from some rows. Given values are once, few, many or a class for expanded clones.

>-|TRBV29-1|-|TRBJ1-2
CSVRTSNGYTF
TGCAGCGTTCGAACTTCGAATGGCTACACCTTC
>TRBD2|TRBV19|-|TRBJ2-3
CASSPYAGGQPDTQYF
TGTGCCAGTAGTCCCTATGCGGGGGGCCAACCAGATACGCAGTATTTT
>-|TRBV5-6|-|TRBJ2-7
CASSGPGRRTYEQYF
TGTGCCAGCAGCGGGCCGGGACGGAGGACCTACGAGCAGTACTTC
>-|TRBV11-2|-|TRBJ2-7
CASSPRGGAYEQYF
TGTGCCAGCAGCCCGCGAGGGGGGGCCTACGAGCAGTACTTC
>-|TRBV2|-|TRBJ1-1
CASKGDAGNTEAFF
TGTGCCAGCAAAGGCGATGCAGGGAACACTGAAGCTTTCTTT
>-|TRBV27|-|TRBJ2-3
CASSFRRSTDTQYF
TGTGCCAGCAGTTTTAGGCGTAGCACAGATACGCAGTATTTT
>-|TRBV6-1|-|TRBJ2-7
CASSRAATYEQYF
TGTGCCAGCAGTCGGGCCGCGACCTACGAGCAGTACTTC
>TRBD1|TRBV28|few|TRBJ1-5
CASSSRQGSNQPQHF
TGTGCCAGCAGTTCCCGACAGGGGAGCAATCAGCCCCAGCATTTT
>-|TRBV11-2|-|TRBJ2-3
CASSLERFTDTQYF
TGTGCCAGCAGCTTAGAGAGGTTCACAGATACGCAGTATTTT
>-|TRBV18|once|TRBJ2-5
CASSPLARQETQYF
TGTGCCAGCTCACCACTGGCCCGGCAAGAGACCCAGTACTTC
>-|TRBV29-1|-|TRBJ2-6
CSVGMTATMSSGANVLTF
TGCAGCGTTGGGATGACAGCGACCATGAGTTCTGGGGCCAACGTCCTGACTTTC
>-|TRBV18|-|TRBJ2-7
CASSPSSYEQYF
TGTGCCAGCTCACCAAGCTCCTACGAGCAGTACTTC